A selection of T cell receptor beta chains follows, all from one sample in a study of CD8 T cells in ankylosing spondylitis. TCRdb re-derived calls from the 5' RACE reads in MiXCR, one entry per CDR3 protein. The sample lists about 300,000 distinct CDR3 sequences, 20% to 25% occurring once. The source material was blood, either unsorted or a sorted T cell fraction (not recorded which). The receptors come from a female donor with ankylosing spondylitis or in good health (not recorded which). Each CDR3 is given with its conserved first and last residue. D genes are given only for firm matches. Clone size is stated in some rows and not others, as once, few, many or a class when expanded.

J | size | D | V | CDR3 | DNA
TRBJ2-3 | few | . | TRBV7-9 | CASSPTGGGSDTQYF | TGTGCCAGCAGCCCGACCGGGGGCGGATCAGATACGCAGTATTTT
TRBJ2-5 | few | TRBD1 | TRBV25-1 | CASSGSGGWETQYF | TGTGCCAGCAGTGGATCAGGGGGCTGGGAGACCCAGTACTTC
TRBJ2-7 | . | . | TRBV7-2 | CASSSDLGQTYEQYF | TGTGCCAGCAGCTCCGACCTAGGACAGACCTACGAGCAGTACTTC
TRBJ2-1 | . | . | TRBV20-1 | CSVSGRGWNEQFF | TGCAGTGTCTCTGGACGGGGGTGGAATGAGCAGTTCTTC
TRBJ2-1 | few | . | TRBV20-1 | CSASGRREGYVGEQFF | TGCAGTGCTAGTGGGAGGCGGGAAGGATATGTTGGTGAGCAGTTCTTC
TRBJ2-1 | . | . | TRBV6-5 | CASSSAAQGEQFF | TGTGCCAGCAGTTCCGCGGCCCAGGGGGAGCAGTTCTTC
TRBJ1-3 | . | . | TRBV29-1 | CSVDGGWNTIYF | TGCAGCGTTGACGGGGGCTGGAACACCATATATTTT
TRBJ2-7 | . | . | TRBV6-2/TRBV6-3 | CASSYGSPQGSSYEQYF | TGTGCCAGCAGTTACGGCTCTCCCCAGGGGAGCTCCTACGAGCAGTACTTC
TRBJ1-2 | . | . | TRBV4-2 | CASSQAVREGGYEGYTF | TGTGCCAGCAGCCAAGCGGTTCGGGAGGGAGGTTATGAGGGCTACACCTTC
TRBJ2-1 | few | . | TRBV20-1 | CSARVDNGGMREQFF | TGCAGTGCTAGAGTCGATAACGGGGGCATGAGGGAGCAGTTCTTC
TRBJ2-1 | few | . | TRBV7-2 | CASTSILVRNEQFF | TGTGCCAGCACCTCTATCCTAGTAAGGAATGAGCAGTTCTTC
TRBJ2-1 | few | TRBD2 | TRBV10-3 | CAITDGLAGARRSGQFF | TGTGCCATCACCGACGGACTAGCGGGAGCCCGAAGGAGCGGGCAGTTCTTC
TRBJ2-1 | many | TRBD2 | TRBV12-3/TRBV12-4 | CASSLGLAGGDEQFF | TGTGCCAGCAGTTTAGGACTAGCGGGAGGGGATGAGCAGTTCTTC